This entry lists 14 T cell receptor beta chains sequenced from one sample in a study of T cell responses to AZD1222 COVID-19 vaccine. Data came from immunoSEQ multiplex PCR; TCRdb stores just in-frame clones and leaves some out. The sample holds some 100,000 clones; around 87% are singletons and the top ten take under 4%. Sequences were derived from peripheral blood, sampled on day 0 of AZD1222 vaccination. These receptor sequences come from an adult in good health.

This chain joins TRBV30 and TRBJ2-3; 10 nucleotides match TRBD2. The germline V gene encodes CDR1 GTSNPN and CDR2 SVGIG (reference sequence). CDR3 length: 16 amino acids. V lost 2 bases, J lost 3 bases, and 8 bases stayed unmatched. Here the CDR3 reads CAWSLTSGVRTDTQYF. CDR3 in DNA: TGTGCCTGGAGTCTTACTAGCGGGGTGAGGACAGATACGCAGTATTTT.

The V gene is TRBV11-1, the J gene TRBJ1-3, with no clear D. The CDR3 consists of 12 residues. Germline values: CDR1 SGHAT, CDR2 FQDESV (reference sequence). The germline V and J ends were trimmed by 8 bases and 2 bases, with 7 bases remaining between them. CDR3 sequence reads: CASSPTGNTIYF. CDR3 sequence (DNA): TGTGCCAGCTCACCAACTGGAAACACCATATATTTT.

The chain is built from TRBV29-1 and TRBJ1-4; unclear D gene. Deletions cut 5 bases from V and 3 bases from J, with 10 bases between. The CDR3 covers 13 residues. CDR1 is SQVTM, CDR2 ANQGSEA, per germline. This CDR3 is CSVQGQANEKLFF. CDR3 bases: TGCAGCGTTCAAGGGCAGGCTAATGAAAAACTGTTTTTT.

V is TRBV7-9 and J is TRBJ2-2, with D unresolved. Trimming pared 8 bases from V and 3 bases from J, leaving 10 bases between. The CDR3 totals 13 residues. Germline assignment: CDR1 SEHNR and CDR2 FQNEAQ (reference sequence). The CDR3 DNA sequence: TGTGCCAGCCGCTCAAGCCACACCGGGGAGCTGTTTTTT. Protein product: CASRSSHTGELFF.

The V and J genes are TRBV19 and TRBJ2-2, with 12 nucleotides matching TRBD1. Germline V lookup: CDR1 LNHDA, CDR2 SQIVND (reference sequence). V lost 5 bases, J lost 6 bases, and 4 bases stayed unmatched. The length of the CDR3 is 15 residues. Here the CDR3 reads CASSGTGGVAGELFF. The CDR3 region has the DNA TGTGCCAGTAGTGGGACAGGGGGCGTCGCCGGGGAGCTGTTTTTT.

The chain uses TRBV7-2 and TRBJ2-7; the D gene is possibly TRBD1 (6 bases). This CDR3 spans 14 amino acids. Trimming removed 2 bases at V and 0 bases at J, with 8 bases between. Germline values: CDR1 SGHTA, CDR2 FQGNSA. CDR3 residues: CASSLTGSSYEQYF. The CDR3 nucleotides read TGTGCCAGCAGCTTAACAGGGTCCTCCTACGAGCAGTACTTC.

J is TRBJ1-3 and V is TRBV18; 9 bases match TRBD1. Per germline, CDR1 KGHSH and CDR2 LQKENI. The trim removed 3 bases at V and 0 bases at J, leaving 6 bases unmatched. The CDR3 has 17 amino acids. As DNA, the CDR3 is TGTGCCAGCTCACCCACCGGGACAGGGCCCTCTGGAAACACCATATATTTT. It translates to CASSPTGTGPSGNTIYF.

The chain links TRBV28 to TRBJ2-1, with D maybe TRBD1 (5 bases). The CDR3 spans 15 residues. The germline gives CDR1 MDHEN, CDR2 SYDVKM. V was pared by 5 bases and J by 5 bases, with 16 bases between. The CDR3 region is CASSLWGRLNNEQFF. CDR3 coding DNA: TGTGCCAGCAGTCTGTGGGGCCGGCTAAACAATGAGCAGTTCTTC.

This sequence joins TRBV6-6 and TRBJ1-1; 8 bases match TRBD1. CDR3 size: 14 residues. Germline assignment: CDR1 MNHNY and CDR2 SVGAGI (reference sequence). J lost 10 bases, V lost 1 base, and 8 bases had no gene match. CDR3 protein: CASSYYGQGGGAFF. Here the CDR3 DNA reads TGTGCCAGCAGTTACTATGGACAGGGCGGCGGAGCTTTCTTT.

The chain carries TRBV29-1 and TRBJ1-1; D not certain. CDR3 length: 14 amino acids. Germline CDR1 reads SQVTM; CDR2 reads ANQGSEA. V was trimmed by 3 bases and J by 0 bases, leaving 11 bases between them. The CDR3 DNA reads TGCAGCGTTGACAGGACCCCCATGAACACTGAAGCTTTCTTT. It is translated as CSVDRTPMNTEAFF. Using reference TRBV29-1 and TRBJ1-1 for the parts outside the CDR3, the full variable domain is SAVISQKPSRDICQRGTSLTIQCQVDSQVTMMFWYRQQPGQSLTLIATANQGSEATYESGFVIDKFPISRPNLTFSTLTVSNMSPEDSSIYLCSVDRTPMNTEAFFGQGTRLTVV.

This chain joins TRBV11-3 and TRBJ2-3; the D gene is possibly TRBD1 (6 bases). CDR3 length equals 14 residues. Trimming pared 1 base from V and 5 bases from J, leaving 10 bases between. Germline values: CDR1 SGHNT, CDR2 YENEEA. CDR3 loop: CASSLGSGEDTQYF. For the CDR3, the DNA is TGTGCCAGCAGCTTAGGGTCAGGGGAAGATACGCAGTATTTT.

V is TRBV16 and J is TRBJ1-1; D gene unclear. Trimming pared 4 bases from V and 2 bases from J, leaving 5 bases between. CDR3 length equals 12 residues. CDR1 and CDR2 (germline): KGHSY, FQNENV. CDR3 nucleotide sequence: TGTGCCAGCAGCCCCATTAACACTGAAGCTTTCTTT. It codes for CASSPINTEAFF. Based on the CDR3 plus reference TRBV16 and TRBJ1-1, the full variable domain is GEEVAQTPKHLVRGEGQKAKLYCAPIKGHSYVFWYQQVLKNEFKFLISFQNENVFDETGMPKERFSAKCLPNSPCSLEIQATKLEDSAVYFCASSPINTEAFFGQGTRLTVV.

This sequence joins TRBV29-1 and TRBJ1-2; D remains ambiguous. Germline V gives CDR1 SQVTM, CDR2 ANQGSEA. There are 13 residues in the CDR3. Between the trimmed V and J ends, which lost 3 bases and 4 bases, there was a span of 12 bases. The CDR3 DNA sequence: TGCAGCGTTGACCGCCCTCTACGCTATGGCTACACCTTC. Protein product: CSVDRPLRYGYTF.

This chain uses TRBV9 with TRBJ2-1, with 9 bases lining up with TRBD2. The CDR3 consists of 16 residues. Trimming cost V 3 bases and J 1 base; bases outside gene matches: 5. CDR1 and CDR2 from the germline V gene are SGDLS and YYNGEE. DNA of the CDR3: TGTGCCAGCAGCGCGACTAGCGGCGTTTCCTACAATGAGCAGTTCTTC. Translated: CASSATSGVSYNEQFF.